This TCR beta chain was sequenced for a study of control samples from healthy donors and cancer patients. The data were produced by immunoSEQ multiplex PCR, yet TCRdb's version contains in-frame clones alone and is incomplete. Among roughly 130,000 clones, approximately 94% were seen once, and the ten largest hold 1.7%. The receptor was derived from a man between 50 and 59 years old with head and neck cancer. What was sequenced was PBMCs.

CDR3 coding DNA: TGTGCCAGCTCACCTTCACAGGGAACTGAAGCTTTCTTT. It encodes CASSPSQGTEAFF. V usage is TRBV18 and J usage is TRBJ1-1; possibly TRBD1 for D (6 bases). Per germline, CDR1 KGHSH and CDR2 LQKENI. CDR3 length equals 13 residues. V shed 3 bases and J shed 5 bases, with 10 bases lying between them. The whole variable domain, remainder taken from reference TRBV18 and TRBJ1-1, is NAGVMQNPRHLVRRRGQEARLRCSPMKGHSHVYWYRQLPEEGLKFMVYLQKENIIDESGMPKERFSAEFPKEGPSILRIQQVVRGDSAAYFCASSPSQGTEAFFGQGTRLTVV.